This T cell receptor beta chain was obtained from a study of chemoradiotherapy in HPV16-positive cancers. Between the trimmed V and J ends, which lost 2 bases and 11 bases, there was a span of 9 bases. Germline assignment: CDR1 LGHNA and CDR2 YNFKEQ. The CDR3 covers 12 residues. The repertoire was sequenced with immunoSEQ multiplex PCR; TCRdb's copy has only in-frame clones and lacks some. The sample lists 2,000 to 2,500 clones, 75% to 90% occurring once. V and J are TRBV4-2 and TRBJ1-4; no clear D gene. The TCR sequence derives from a human donor with HPV-associated anogenital cancer. Source: tumor tissue, taken from a patient who underwent chemoradiotherapy. The CDR3 DNA sequence: TGTGCCAGCAGCCAACCGGTCGGGAAACTGTTTTTT. Translating gives CASSQPVGKLFF.